These 22 T cell receptor beta chains came from one sample sequenced in a study of cytomegalovirus exposure and HLA in healthy donors. Vbeta (60) and Jbeta (13) primers were used in the PCR. The table came from immunoSEQ multiplex PCR; TCRdb's copy has only in-frame clones and leaves some out. The sample holds 100,000 to 150,000 clones, approximately 87% seen once. The sequenced sample was PBMCs. The receptors stem from a young man in good health and CMV-seropositive.

This chain joins TRBV18 and TRBJ1-5; the match to TRBD1 covers 7 bases. The germline gives CDR1 KGHSH, CDR2 LQKENI. The CDR3 sequence is 14 residues long. V shed 6 bases, J shed 2 bases, and the junction held 4 bases outside the gene matches. CDR3: CASSRDRGNQPQHF. In DNA form, the CDR3 reads TGTGCCAGCTCGCGCGACAGGGGCAATCAGCCCCAGCATTTT.

In its sample, this clone was seen a few times. This rearrangement joins TRBV2 to TRBJ2-1, with D unclear. Germline assignment: CDR1 SNHLY and CDR2 FYNNEI. The CDR3 contains 12 residues. The germline V and J ends were trimmed by 5 bases and 8 bases, with 10 bases remaining between them. The CDR3 region is CASSWLHDEQFF. CDR3 sequence (DNA): TGTGCCAGCAGTTGGCTCCACGATGAGCAGTTCTTC.

This CDR3 is CASTSGNQPQHF. The CDR3 DNA reads as TGTGCCAGTACGTCCGGCAATCAGCCCCAGCATTTT. The V call is TRBV19, the J call TRBJ1-5; no firm D call. Germline values: CDR1 LNHDA, CDR2 SQIVND (reference sequence). V was clipped by 7 bases and J by 2 bases, with 6 bases between them. The CDR3 runs to 12 residues. The complete variable domain, with remaining parts taken from reference TRBV19 and TRBJ1-5, reads DGGITQSPKYLFRKEGQNVTLSCEQNLNHDAMYWYRQDPGQGLRLIYYSQIVNDFQKGDIAEGYSVSREKKESFPLTVTSAQKNPTAFYLCASTSGNQPQHFGDGTRLSIL.

This chain connects TRBV5-1 to TRBJ1-2; 7 positions match TRBD1. This CDR3 has 14 amino acids. J gave up 4 bases and V 4 bases, and 7 bases lay outside the gene matches. Germline V CDR1 and CDR2: SGHRS, YFSETQ. The CDR3 loop is CASSPNQGGYGYTF. The CDR3 DNA follows: TGCGCCAGCAGCCCCAATCAGGGGGGCTATGGCTACACCTTC.

This rearrangement joins TRBV4-2 to TRBJ1-2; 7 bases are a match to TRBD1. V gave up 1 base and J gave up 1 base; unmatched junction bases: 3. Germline V gene sequence: CDR1 LGHNA, CDR2 YNFKEQ. The CDR3 contains 15 residues. For the CDR3, the DNA is TGTGCCAGCAGCCAAGGGGGACAGAATAACTATGGCTACACCTTC. Encoded protein: CASSQGGQNNYGYTF.

The rearrangement links TRBV30 to TRBJ2-7; D possibly corresponds to TRBD1 (6 bases). The V end lost 5 bases, the J end lost 3 bases, and 17 bases lay between the germline ends. Germline-derived CDR1 and CDR2 are GTSNPN and SVGIG (reference sequence). The CDR3 consists of 14 residues. CDR3 region: CAWAPPGHFYEQYF. CDR3 coding DNA: TGTGCCTGGGCCCCCCCGGGACACTTCTACGAGCAGTACTTC.

The chain is built from TRBV12-5 and TRBJ2-7; TRBD1 aligns across 8 bases. Looked up from germline, CDR1 is LGHNT and CDR2 is FRNRAP. J gave up 3 bases and V 6 bases, and 7 bases lay outside the gene matches. The CDR3 contains 14 residues. The CDR3 DNA sequence: TGTGCTAGTGGCCCTGGACAGGGCGGCTACGAGCAGTACTTC. It codes for CASGPGQGGYEQYF.

V is TRBV6-1 and J is TRBJ1-1; possibly TRBD1 for D (6 bases). The CDR3 length is 15 residues. V was pared by 5 bases and J by 1 base, with 14 bases between. Germline V gives CDR1 MNHNS, CDR2 SASEGT. CDR3 in DNA: TGTGCCAGCAGTATATACAGGACAGCGAACACTGAAGCTTTCTTT. Translating gives CASSIYRTANTEAFF.

In the case of this clone: This sample includes further DNA sequences coding for the same CDR3. In DNA form, the CDR3 reads TGTGCCAGCAGCGTAGGTGGAAGCGGGGGTTACAATGAGCAGTTCTTC. This translates into CASSVGGSGGYNEQFF. The rearrangement links TRBV9 to TRBJ2-1; TRBD2 agrees at 8 bases. V was clipped by 0 bases and J by 4 bases; unmatched bases: 6. This CDR3 contains 16 residues. Germline-derived CDR1 and CDR2 are SGDLS and YYNGEE.

The gene calls are TRBV29-1 and TRBJ1-1; TRBD1 aligns across 9 bases. V lost 6 bases, J lost 4 bases, and 6 bases stayed unmatched. Germline CDR1 and CDR2: SQVTM and ANQGSEA. CDR3 length equals 13 residues. The CDR3 sequence is CSVRQGEFTEAFF. The CDR3 DNA reads as TGCAGCGTACGACAGGGGGAGTTCACTGAAGCTTTCTTT.

The chain combines TRBV28 with TRBJ1-5, with 7 nucleotides matching TRBD1. V lost 8 bases and J lost 8; bases outside the gene matches: 18. The CDR3 runs to 16 residues. The germline V gene has CDR1 MDHEN and CDR2 SYDVKM. This CDR3 reads CASLYSLGQVGEPQHF. The CDR3 region has the DNA TGTGCCAGCTTATACTCATTAGGACAGGTAGGAGAGCCCCAGCATTTT.

The J gene is TRBJ2-1, the V gene TRBV21-1; the table's D call, TRBD1, has no DNA check behind it. TRBV21-1 counts as a pseudogene. The length of the CDR3 is 20 residues. This CDR3 is CASSTPHGGTPYSSYNEQFF. The CDR3, as DNA: TGTGCCAGCAGCACCCCTCACGGTGGGACACCTTACAGCTCCTACAATGAGCAGTTCTTC.

The chain has TRBV14 and TRBJ2-2; 7 nucleotides agree with TRBD2. After removal of 2 bases from V and 0 bases from J, the junction contained 6 bases not matched to a gene. Germline CDR1 is SGHDN and CDR2 is FVKESK. The CDR3 is 17 amino acids. The CDR3 region is CASSQLRAGPNTGELFF. In nucleotides, the CDR3 is TGTGCCAGCAGCCAACTCCGAGCGGGGCCGAACACCGGGGAGCTGTTTTTT.

V and J are TRBV4-1 and TRBJ1-4; the D is unclear. From germline, CDR1 is MGHRA and CDR2 YSYEKL. Trimming removed 1 base at V and 8 bases at J, with 11 bases between. The CDR3 contains 14 residues. CDR3 nucleotides: TGCGCCAGCAGCCAAGGTGGAGGTGCGGAAAAACTGTTTTTT. It yields the protein CASSQGGGAEKLFF.

CDR3 in DNA: TGTGCCGGACACAGGGCTAGCACAGATACGCAGTATTTT. Amino acids: CAGHRASTDTQYF. This rearrangement joins TRBV6-1 to TRBJ2-3, with D possibly being TRBD1 (6 bases). The germline CDR1 and CDR2 sequences are MNHNS and SASEGT. This CDR3 region has 13 residues. Trimming took off 11 bases at V and 0 bases at J, with 12 bases between the two ends.

The chain joins TRBV2 to TRBJ2-5; a possible D gene is TRBD1 (6 bases). The CDR3 is made up of 12 amino acids. Trimming pared 8 bases from V and 13 bases from J, leaving 20 bases between. Germline CDR1 SNHLY, CDR2 FYNNEI. The CDR3 region has the DNA TGTGCCAGCCGGCTGGCCCAACAGGGATGGTACTTC. Translation: CASRLAQQGWYF. The whole variable domain, remainder taken from reference TRBV2 and TRBJ2-5, is EPEVTQTPSHQVTQMGQEVILRCVPISNHLYFYWYRQILGQKVEFLVSFYNNEISEKSEIFDDQFSVERPDGSNFTLKIRSTKLEDSAMYFCASRLAQQGWYFGPGTRLLVL.

This chain links TRBV28 with TRBJ1-2; no clear D gene. The CDR3 runs to 15 residues. Trimming pared 3 bases from V and 3 bases from J, leaving 14 bases between. Looked up from germline, CDR1 is MDHEN and CDR2 is SYDVKM. Written as DNA, the CDR3 is TGTGCCAGCAGTTTTGCGCAGAGGCTATACTATGGCTACACCTTC. Translated: CASSFAQRLYYGYTF.

This chain connects TRBV19 to TRBJ2-7; 7 bases are a match to TRBD2. Germline CDR1 and CDR2: LNHDA and SQIVND (reference sequence). V lost 4 bases, J lost 4 bases, and 1 base stayed unmatched. The CDR3 runs 12 residues. The CDR3 here is CASSSGGYEQYF. In DNA, the CDR3 is TGTGCCAGTAGTAGCGGGGGATACGAGCAGTACTTC. Drawing the rest from reference TRBV19 and TRBJ2-7, the complete variable domain is DGGITQSPKYLFRKEGQNVTLSCEQNLNHDAMYWYRQDPGQGLRLIYYSQIVNDFQKGDIAEGYSVSREKKESFPLTVTSAQKNPTAFYLCASSSGGYEQYFGPGTRLTVT.

This clone has just a few counts. The CDR3, as DNA: TGTGCCAGCAGCTTAATCGGCGCGGACGAGCAGTACTTC. Its translation: CASSLIGADEQYF. The chain couples TRBV7-9 to TRBJ2-7; D call uncertain. This CDR3 region has 13 residues. The V gene's germline CDR1 is SEHNR and CDR2 FQNEAQ (reference sequence). The V gene lost 2 bases and the J gene lost 5 bases, with 10 bases spanning the gap. Drawing the rest from reference TRBV7-9 and TRBJ2-7, the complete variable domain is DTGVSQNPRHKITKRGQNVTFRCDPISEHNRLYWYRQTLGQGPEFLTYFQNEAQLEKSRLLSDRFSAERPKGSFSTLEIQRTEQGDSAMYLCASSLIGADEQYFGPGTRLTVT.

Turning to this clone: Sequence at one end of the junction differs from germline and may be a read error. The gene calls are TRBV7-9 and TRBJ2-5; 7 bases are shared with TRBD1. Germline V CDR1 and CDR2: SEHNR, FQNEAQ (reference sequence). The CDR3 covers 11 residues. The CDR3 sequence: CASSPGTAINF. The CDR3 coding sequence is TGTGCCAGCAGCCCGGGGACAGCGATAAACTTC.

This clone was detected only once. The chain is built from TRBV27 and TRBJ1-2; 9 bases are shared with TRBD1. The V gene's germline CDR1 is MNHEY and CDR2 SMNVEV (reference sequence). The ends lost 5 bases at V and 4 bases at J; junction bases unmatched: 2. CDR3 length: 13 residues. The CDR3: CASSPTGGYGYTF. Written as DNA, the CDR3 is TGTGCCAGCAGTCCGACAGGGGGCTATGGCTACACCTTC.

This chain links TRBV6-4 with TRBJ2-1; 8 bases agree with TRBD1. Germline CDR1 reads MRHNA; CDR2 reads SNTAGT. This CDR3 is built from 15 residues. The J segment lost 9 bases and the V segment lost 5 bases, leaving 12 bases of the junction unmatched. Here the CDR3 reads CASSPLGQGAGEQFF. As DNA, the CDR3 is TGTGCCAGCAGTCCGCTTGGACAGGGCGCGGGTGAGCAGTTCTTC.